This TCR beta chain was captured by sequencing in a study of T cells in Graves' hyperthyroidism and ophthalmopathy. V gave up 3 bases and J gave up 0 bases, with 11 bases separating them. CDR1 and CDR2 from the germline V gene are SGHAT and FQDESV (reference sequence). This CDR3 comprises 15 residues. Amplified TCR beta CDR3 regions came from RNA transcripts. Initially, a first-round RT-PCR of the TCR CDR3 employed the HTBI primer set. TCRdb used MiXCR to reprocess the multiplex PCR reads, holding one entry per CDR3 protein. The sample includes more than 500,000 distinct CDR3 sequences, 40% to 50% of them seen just once.

Sequenced sample: peripheral blood or thyroid tissue (not recorded which). The TCR originated in an adult woman with Graves' disease, either hyperthyroidism or ophthalmopathy (not recorded which). The rearrangement joins TRBV11-1 to TRBJ1-1; perhaps TRBD1 as D (5 bases). The CDR3 region has the DNA TGTGCCAGCAGCTTCCTAGGGGTGATGAACACTGAAGCTTTCTTT. Translation: CASSFLGVMNTEAFF. Based on the CDR3 plus reference TRBV11-1 and TRBJ1-1, the full variable domain is EAEVAQSPRYKITEKSQAVAFWCDPISGHATLYWYRQILGQGPELLVQFQDESVVDDSQLPKDRFSAERLKGVDSTLKIQPAELGDSAMYLCASSFLGVMNTEAFFGQGTRLTVV.